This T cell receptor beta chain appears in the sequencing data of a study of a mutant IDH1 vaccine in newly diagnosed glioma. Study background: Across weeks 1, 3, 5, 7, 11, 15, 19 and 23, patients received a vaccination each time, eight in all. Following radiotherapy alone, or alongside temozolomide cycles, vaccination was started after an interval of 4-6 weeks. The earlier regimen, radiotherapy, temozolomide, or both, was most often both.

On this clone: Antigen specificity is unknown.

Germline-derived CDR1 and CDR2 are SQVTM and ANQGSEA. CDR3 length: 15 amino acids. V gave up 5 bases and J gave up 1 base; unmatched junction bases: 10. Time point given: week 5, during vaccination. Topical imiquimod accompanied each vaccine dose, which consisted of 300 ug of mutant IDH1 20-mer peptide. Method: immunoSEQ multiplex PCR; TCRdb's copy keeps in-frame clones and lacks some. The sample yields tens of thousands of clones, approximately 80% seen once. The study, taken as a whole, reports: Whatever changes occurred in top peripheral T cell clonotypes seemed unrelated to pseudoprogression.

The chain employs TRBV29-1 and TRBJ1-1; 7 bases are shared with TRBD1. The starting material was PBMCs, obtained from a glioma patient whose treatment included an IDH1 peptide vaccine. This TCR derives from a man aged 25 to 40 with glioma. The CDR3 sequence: CSVPRDSNSNTEAFF. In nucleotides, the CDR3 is TGCAGCGTTCCTCGGGACAGTAATTCGAACACTGAAGCTTTCTTT.